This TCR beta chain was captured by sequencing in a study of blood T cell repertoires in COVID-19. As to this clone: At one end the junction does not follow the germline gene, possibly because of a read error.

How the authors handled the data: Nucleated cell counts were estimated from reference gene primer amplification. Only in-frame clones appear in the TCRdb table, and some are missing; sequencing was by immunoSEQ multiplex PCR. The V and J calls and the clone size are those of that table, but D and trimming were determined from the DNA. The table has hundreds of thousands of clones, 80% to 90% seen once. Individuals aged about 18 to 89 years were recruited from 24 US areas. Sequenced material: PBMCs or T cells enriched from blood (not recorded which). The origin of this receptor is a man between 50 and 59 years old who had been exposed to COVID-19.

CDR3 bases: TGCAGTGCCACGACTGACGGTCTTTACTTT. It yields the protein CSATTDGLYF. The chain combines TRBV20-1 with TRBJ1-6; D not certain. CDR1 is DFQATT and CDR2 is SNEGSKA in the germline V gene (reference sequence). The CDR3 loop spans 10 amino acids.